The 7 T cell receptor beta chains presented below share a single source sample, sequenced in a study of neurological immune-mediated disorders. TCRdb independently ran MiXCR on the 5' RACE reads; one entry per CDR3 protein. Among 35,000 to 40,000 distinct CDR3 sequences listed, under 14% were seen once. The sequenced material came from CD4+ T cells from blood. The receptors come from a woman in her twenties or thirties with HTLV-1-associated myelopathy (HAM/TSP).

This clonotype was seen at least ten times. V usage is TRBV29-1 and J usage is TRBJ1-1; no definite D call. CDR1 and CDR2 from the germline V gene are SQVTM and ANQGSEA. The CDR3 extends over 11 amino acids. V dropped 5 bases and J dropped 4 bases, with 8 bases sitting between them. The DNA for the CDR3 is TGCAGCGTTTCAAGAGGCACTGAAGCTTTCTTT. Encoded protein: CSVSRGTEAFF.

This clonotype was seen many times. The chain recombines TRBV27 with TRBJ1-4; TRBD1 matches 7 bases. V trimming: 8 bases; J trimming: 3 bases; junction bases outside the gene matches: 6. The CDR3 is 14 amino acids. In germline, CDR1 is MNHEY, CDR2 SMNVEV (reference sequence). The CDR3 coding sequence is TGTGCCAGCGGCCACGGACAGGCTAATGAAAAACTGTTTTTT. Translation gives CASGHGQANEKLFF.

The sample holds many counts of this clonotype. The chain is built from TRBV4-2 and TRBJ2-5; D remains ambiguous. The CDR3 totals 12 residues. V was cut by 4 bases and J by 5 bases, with 8 bases left in between. CDR1 is LGHNA, CDR2 YNFKEQ, per germline. CDR3 nucleotide sequence: TGTGCCAGCAGCCTCTCCCGGGAGACCCAGTACTTC. This encodes CASSLSRETQYF.

The rearrangement links TRBV5-1 to TRBJ1-6, with D uncertain. The CDR3 runs 19 residues. Between the trimmed V and J ends, which lost 0 bases and 16 bases, there was a span of 32 bases. Germline CDR1 reads SGHRS; CDR2 reads YFSETQ. CDR3 in amino acids: CASSLARMDGPMFWRLLHF. The CDR3 coding sequence is TGCGCCAGCAGCTTGGCCAGGATGGACGGACCCATGTTTTGGAGGCTACTCCACTTT. The full variable domain, completed using reference TRBV5-1 and TRBJ1-6, is KAGVTQTPRYLIKTRGQQVTLSCSPISGHRSVSWYQQTPGQGLQFLFEYFSETQRNKGNFPGRFSGRQFSNSRSEMNVSTLELGDSALYLCASSLARMDGPMFWRLLHFGNGTRLTVT.

The table lists this clonotype with many counts. The CDR3 nucleotides are TGCAGCGTTGATAGTCGGCAGGGGAACACTGAAGCTTTCTTT. Protein: CSVDSRQGNTEAFF. The V call is TRBV29-1, the J call TRBJ1-1; possible D gene TRBD1, 5 bases. From germline, CDR1 is SQVTM and CDR2 ANQGSEA. V was cut by 3 bases and J by 1 base, with 12 bases left in between. This CDR3 spans 14 amino acids.

In its sample, this clonotype was seen many times. The chain is built from TRBV5-1 and TRBJ2-1, with 10 bases identical to TRBD2. The CDR3 is 15 amino acids. Germline CDR1 SGHRS, CDR2 YFSETQ. V lost 1 base and J lost 8; bases outside the gene matches: 6. CDR3 DNA: TGCGCCAGCAGCTTGCCTAGCGGGGGCCCCCATGAGCAGTTCTTC. Protein: CASSLPSGGPHEQFF.

This clonotype has ten or more counts. This chain links TRBV5-1 with TRBJ2-3; possibly TRBD2 for D (5 bases). Germline CDR1 SGHRS, CDR2 YFSETQ. The CDR3 contains 17 residues. Trimming removed 9 bases from V and 0 bases from J, with 23 bases in between. The CDR3 loop is CATSRKAGHESTDTQYF. The CDR3 DNA is TGCGCCACTAGTAGGAAGGCGGGCCACGAGAGCACAGATACGCAGTATTTT.